The 20 T cell receptor beta chains given below trace back to one sample, sequenced in a study of blood T cell repertoires in COVID-19. TCRdb keeps only in-frame clones here, not all; method: immunoSEQ multiplex PCR. The sample records about 95,000 clones, less than 85% being singletons. Sequencing used peripheral blood. These TCRs come from a human donor in a cohort sampled during active COVID-19.

The chain links TRBV21-1 to TRBJ1-5. TRBV21-1 is a known pseudogene. The CDR3 runs to 15 residues. Here the CDR3 DNA reads TGTGCCAGCAGCACCCGCCGACTTGGCAATCAGCCCCAGCATTTT. Protein: CASSTRRLGNQPQHF.

V usage is TRBV7-6 and J usage is TRBJ2-1, with 11 bases aligning to TRBD1. Losses at the gene ends were 0 bases for V and 6 bases for J; bases not matched to a gene: 4. The germline V gene encodes CDR1 SGHVS and CDR2 FNYEAQ. The CDR3 has 16 amino acids. CDR3 sequence: CASSLAPGQGGNEQFF. DNA of the CDR3: TGTGCCAGCAGCTTAGCCCCGGGACAGGGGGGCAATGAGCAGTTCTTC.

The chain carries TRBV21-1 and TRBJ1-5. TRBV21-1 is designated a pseudogene. The length of the CDR3 is 13 residues. CDR3 sequence: CASSRRVNQPQHF. CDR3 in DNA: TGTGCCAGCTCGAGGAGAGTCAATCAGCCCCAGCATTTT.

This clone has only a few counts. The rearrangement links TRBV25-1 to TRBJ2-1; 12 nucleotides agree with TRBD2. In germline, CDR1 is MGHDK, CDR2 SYGVNS. This CDR3 region has 17 residues. V dropped 6 bases and J dropped 8; count of bases not matched to a gene: 14. The CDR3 DNA is TGTGCCAGCAGACCTGGACTAGCGGGATCCCCTAGGGATGAGCAGTTCTTC. It yields the protein CASRPGLAGSPRDEQFF.

This chain links TRBV7-3 with TRBJ1-1; 9 bases line up with TRBD1. Trimming cost V 5 bases and J 2 bases; bases outside gene matches: 6. The V gene's germline CDR1 is SGHTA and CDR2 FQGTGA. The CDR3 has 15 residues. CDR3 DNA sequence: TGTGCCAGCAGCGCACACAGGGGGCGAAACACTGAAGCTTTCTTT. Encoded protein: CASSAHRGRNTEAFF.

V gene TRBV7-3 combines with J gene TRBJ2-7, with D perhaps matching TRBD2 (6 bases). The CDR3 spans 14 residues. V lost 2 bases, J lost 5 bases, and 13 bases lay in between. Per germline, CDR1 SGHTA and CDR2 FQGTGA. The chain's CDR3 is CASSLGSGWNEQYF. The DNA of the CDR3 is TGTGCCAGCAGCTTAGGGAGCGGGTGGAACGAGCAGTACTTC.

This clone was found many times. The rearrangement links TRBV5-5 to TRBJ1-4; TRBD1 matches 7 bases. This CDR3 has 14 residues. Germline loops: CDR1 SGHKS, CDR2 YYEKEE (reference sequence). The trim removed 0 bases at V and 14 bases at J, leaving 10 bases unmatched. CDR3 amino acids: CASSLEGTAESLFF. Here the CDR3 DNA reads TGTGCCAGCAGCTTGGAAGGGACAGCGGAATCCCTGTTTTTT.

The chain links TRBV27 to TRBJ1-1; weak D call: TRBD1 (6 bases). The CDR3 sequence is 14 residues long. V lost 8 bases, J lost 2 bases, and 15 bases lay in between. Germline CDR1 and CDR2: MNHEY and SMNVEV (reference sequence). This CDR3 is CASRMTGLNTEAFF. CDR3 in DNA: TGTGCCAGCCGAATGACAGGCCTTAACACTGAAGCTTTCTTT.

The chain recombines TRBV5-1 with TRBJ1-2; possible D gene TRBD1, 6 bases. This CDR3 spans 14 amino acids. V was shortened by 4 bases and J by 2 bases, with 12 bases between the two germline ends. Germline-derived CDR1 and CDR2 are SGHRS and YFSETQ. The DNA for the CDR3 is TGCGCCAGCAGCCAAGAACAGGGAAACTATGGCTACACCTTC. It specifies CASSQEQGNYGYTF.

The rearrangement links TRBV15 to TRBJ2-7; D perhaps matches TRBD2 (5 bases). The V gene lost 5 bases and the J gene lost 3 bases, with 11 bases spanning the gap. Germline V gives CDR1 LNHNV, CDR2 YYDKDF (reference sequence). The CDR3 contains 13 residues. In nucleotides, the CDR3 is TGTGCCACCAGCGTTGCGGGTTTCTACGAGCAGTACTTC. Translation gives CATSVAGFYEQYF.

The CDR3 bases are TGTGCCAGCAGTCGACAGGGGGCGCTGACTAATGAAAAACTGTTTTTT. This gives the protein CASSRQGALTNEKLFF. V is TRBV28 and J is TRBJ1-4; TRBD1 aligns across 10 bases. The germline V gene has CDR1 MDHEN and CDR2 SYDVKM. The CDR3 extends over 16 amino acids. Germline trimming cut 5 bases from V and 2 bases from J; bases unmatched to any gene: 5.

The V and J genes are TRBV6-7 and TRBJ1-6; weak D call: TRBD1 (5 bases). TRBV6-7 is marked as an open reading frame, function uncertain. The CDR3 sequence is 13 residues long. V was cut by 5 bases and J by 9 bases, with 11 bases left in between. The chain's CDR3 is CASSSQGASPLHF. DNA of the CDR3: TGTGCCAGCAGTAGTCAGGGCGCTTCACCCCTCCACTTT.

The chain is built from TRBV5-1 and TRBJ2-7, with 7 bases fitting TRBD1. The CDR3 is 14 amino acids. CDR1 SGHRS and CDR2 YFSETQ come from the germline V gene. The V and J ends lost 4 bases and 0 bases, in that order; junction bases with no gene match: 4. The CDR3 spells CASSGQAASYEQYF. In DNA, the CDR3 is TGCGCCAGCAGCGGACAGGCCGCCTCCTACGAGCAGTACTTC.

V and J are TRBV6-4 and TRBJ2-7, with 12 bases lining up with TRBD2. The CDR3 covers 15 residues. Germline trimming cut 6 bases from V and 4 bases from J; bases unmatched to any gene: 7. Germline V CDR1 and CDR2: MRHNA, SNTAGT. Here the CDR3 DNA reads TGTGCCAGCAGCAAGACTAGCGGGAGTTCGTACGAGCAGTACTTC. It translates to CASSKTSGSSYEQYF.

CDR3 in amino acids: CASSFPGGVEQYF. As DNA, the CDR3 is TGTGCCAGCAGTTTCCCGGGGGGGGTCGAGCAGTACTTC. This rearrangement joins TRBV27 to TRBJ2-7; 8 bases line up with TRBD2. J lost 6 bases, V lost 3 bases, and 4 bases had no gene match. This CDR3 comprises 13 residues. Germline V gene data show CDR1 as MNHEY and CDR2 as SMNVEV (reference sequence).

This sequence joins TRBV3-1 (or the pseudogene TRBV3-2) and TRBJ2-7; 9 positions match TRBD2. The junction had 3 bases not matched to a gene; V was cut back by 1 base and J by 2 bases. The germline V gene has CDR1 LGHDT and CDR2 YNNKEL (reference sequence). The CDR3 extends over 15 amino acids. CDR3 amino acids: CASSQAGGRAYEQYF. In DNA form, the CDR3 reads TGTGCCAGCAGCCAAGCGGGCGGGAGGGCCTACGAGCAGTACTTC.

V gene TRBV5-5 combines with J gene TRBJ1-4; 9 nucleotides align to TRBD1. This CDR3 spans 17 amino acids. Germline lookup yields CDR1 SGHKS and CDR2 YYEKEE (reference sequence). The junction had 9 bases not matched to a gene; V was cut back by 0 bases and J by 6 bases. In DNA, the CDR3 is TGTGCCAGCAGCTTGGCGCCGGGACAGGGAGGAGATGAAAAACTGTTTTTT. Protein product: CASSLAPGQGGDEKLFF.

This clone was found once. The J gene is TRBJ1-2, the V gene TRBV18, with a tentative D call TRBD1 (5 bases). Germline assignment: CDR1 KGHSH and CDR2 LQKENI. The V end lost 3 bases, the J end lost 4 bases, and 15 bases lay between the germline ends. The CDR3 runs 15 residues. The CDR3 DNA sequence: TGTGCCAGCTCACCCCCGGGGGTCGAGGGCTATGGCTACACCTTC. Its protein product is CASSPPGVEGYGYTF.

The rearrangement uses TRBV2 and TRBJ1-6, with D hard to call. V was shortened by 8 bases and J by 7 bases, with 15 bases between the two germline ends. The CDR3 is 14 amino acids. CDR1 is SNHLY and CDR2 is FYNNEI in the germline V gene. The CDR3 here is CASGPEIGNSPLHF. The CDR3 coding sequence is TGTGCCAGCGGGCCAGAGATTGGGAATTCACCCCTCCACTTT.

V and J are TRBV5-8 and TRBJ2-1, with TRBD1 identical over 11 bases. The V and J ends lost 4 bases and 2 bases, in that order; junction bases with no gene match: 5. CDR1 is SGHTS, CDR2 YDEGEE, per germline. This CDR3 contains 16 residues. The CDR3, as DNA: TGTGCCAGCAGCCGGGGACAGGGGGTCGCCTACAATGAGCAGTTCTTC. This codes for CASSRGQGVAYNEQFF.